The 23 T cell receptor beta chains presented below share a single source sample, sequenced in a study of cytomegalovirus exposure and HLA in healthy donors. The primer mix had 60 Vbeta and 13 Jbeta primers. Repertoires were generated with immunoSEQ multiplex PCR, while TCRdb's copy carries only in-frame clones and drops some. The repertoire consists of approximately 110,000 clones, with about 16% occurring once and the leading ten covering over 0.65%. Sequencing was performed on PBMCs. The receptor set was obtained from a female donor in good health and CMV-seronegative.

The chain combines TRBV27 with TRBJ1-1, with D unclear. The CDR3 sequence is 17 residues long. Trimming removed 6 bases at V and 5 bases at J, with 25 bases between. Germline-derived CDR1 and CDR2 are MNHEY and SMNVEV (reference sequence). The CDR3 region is CASRLLTFGLAETEAFF. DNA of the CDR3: TGTGCCAGCAGGCTCCTAACCTTCGGGCTAGCCGAAACTGAAGCTTTCTTT.

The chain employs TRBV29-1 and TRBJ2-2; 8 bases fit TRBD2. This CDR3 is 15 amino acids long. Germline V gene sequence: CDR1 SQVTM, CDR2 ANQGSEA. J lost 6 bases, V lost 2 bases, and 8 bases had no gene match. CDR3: CSVERGGLLAGELFF. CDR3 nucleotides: TGCAGCGTTGAACGGGGGGGATTGTTGGCCGGGGAGCTGTTTTTT.

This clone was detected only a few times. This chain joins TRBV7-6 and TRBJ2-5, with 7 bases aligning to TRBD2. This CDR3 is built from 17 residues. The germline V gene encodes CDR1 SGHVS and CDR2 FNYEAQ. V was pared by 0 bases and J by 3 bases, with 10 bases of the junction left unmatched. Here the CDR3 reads CASSLASGLAVEETQYF. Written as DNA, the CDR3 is TGTGCCAGCAGCTTAGCTTCGGGCCTAGCGGTAGAAGAGACCCAGTACTTC.

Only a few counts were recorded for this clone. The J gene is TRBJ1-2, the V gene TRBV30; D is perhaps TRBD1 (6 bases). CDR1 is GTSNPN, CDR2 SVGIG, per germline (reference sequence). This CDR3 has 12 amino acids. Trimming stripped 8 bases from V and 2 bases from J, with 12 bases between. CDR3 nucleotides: TGTGCCAGCACGGGACACAACTATGGCTACACCTTC. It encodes CASTGHNYGYTF.

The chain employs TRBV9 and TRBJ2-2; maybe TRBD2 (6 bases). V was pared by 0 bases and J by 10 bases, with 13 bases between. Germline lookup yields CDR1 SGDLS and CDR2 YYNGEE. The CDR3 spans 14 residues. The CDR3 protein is CASSVEGGSTELFF. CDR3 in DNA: TGTGCCAGCAGCGTAGAGGGAGGATCGACGGAGCTGTTTTTT.

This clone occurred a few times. The DNA of the CDR3 is TGCAGCGCACAGGGGGGCTATGGCTACACCTTC. Its translation is CSAQGGYGYTF. The chain joins TRBV29-1 to TRBJ1-2; 8 bases match TRBD1. The trim removed 7 bases at V and 4 bases at J, leaving 2 bases unmatched. The CDR3 consists of 11 residues. Germline CDR1 is SQVTM and CDR2 is ANQGSEA. Combining the CDR3 with reference TRBV29-1 and TRBJ1-2 gives the whole variable domain SAVISQKPSRDICQRGTSLTIQCQVDSQVTMMFWYRQQPGQSLTLIATANQGSEATYESGFVIDKFPISRPNLTFSTLTVSNMSPEDSSIYLCSAQGGYGYTFGSGTRLTVV.

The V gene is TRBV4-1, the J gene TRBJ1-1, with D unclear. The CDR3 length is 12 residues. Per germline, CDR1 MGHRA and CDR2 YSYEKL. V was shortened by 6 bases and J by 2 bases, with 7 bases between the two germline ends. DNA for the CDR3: TGCGCCAGCAGACATCGAAACACTGAAGCTTTCTTT. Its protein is CASRHRNTEAFF.

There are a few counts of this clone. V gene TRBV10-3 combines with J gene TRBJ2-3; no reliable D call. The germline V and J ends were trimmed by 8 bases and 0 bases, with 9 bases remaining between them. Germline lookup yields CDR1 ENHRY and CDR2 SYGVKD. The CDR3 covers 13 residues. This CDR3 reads CAIRRSSTDTQYF. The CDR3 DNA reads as TGTGCCATCCGGCGGAGCAGCACAGATACGCAGTATTTT.

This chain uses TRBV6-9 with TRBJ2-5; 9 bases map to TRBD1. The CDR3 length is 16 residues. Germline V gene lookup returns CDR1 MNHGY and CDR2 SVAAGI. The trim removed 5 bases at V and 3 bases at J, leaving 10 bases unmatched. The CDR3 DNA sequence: TGTGCCAGCAGTCCGCGGGACAGGGAGACGGAAGAGACCCAGTACTTC. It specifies CASSPRDRETEETQYF.

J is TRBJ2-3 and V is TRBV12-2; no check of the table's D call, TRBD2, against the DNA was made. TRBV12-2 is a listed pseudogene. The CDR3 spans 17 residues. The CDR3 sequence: CASRLEGLAGHTDTQYF. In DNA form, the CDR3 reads TGTGCAAGTCGCTTAGAAGGCCTAGCGGGACATACAGATACGCAGTATTTT.

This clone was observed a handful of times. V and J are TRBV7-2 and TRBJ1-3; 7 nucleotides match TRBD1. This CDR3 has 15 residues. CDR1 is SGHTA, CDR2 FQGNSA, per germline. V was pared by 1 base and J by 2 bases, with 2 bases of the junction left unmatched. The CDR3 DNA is TGTGCCAGCAGCTTAGAGACAGGGACTGGAAACACCATATATTTT. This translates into CASSLETGTGNTIYF.

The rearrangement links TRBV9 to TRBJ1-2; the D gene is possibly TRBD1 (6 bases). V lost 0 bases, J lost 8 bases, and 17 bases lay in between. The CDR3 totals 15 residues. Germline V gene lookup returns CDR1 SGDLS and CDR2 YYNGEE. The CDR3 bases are TGTGCCAGCAGCGTAGGCCCAGGGGAGATAGGAGGCTACACCTTC. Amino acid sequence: CASSVGPGEIGGYTF.

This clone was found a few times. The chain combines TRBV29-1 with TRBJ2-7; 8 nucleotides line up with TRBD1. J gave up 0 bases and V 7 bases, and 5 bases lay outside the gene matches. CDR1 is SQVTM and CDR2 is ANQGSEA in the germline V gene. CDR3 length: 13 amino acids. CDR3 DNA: TGCAGCGGCCGGGACAGGTTCTCCTACGAGCAGTACTTC. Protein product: CSGRDRFSYEQYF.

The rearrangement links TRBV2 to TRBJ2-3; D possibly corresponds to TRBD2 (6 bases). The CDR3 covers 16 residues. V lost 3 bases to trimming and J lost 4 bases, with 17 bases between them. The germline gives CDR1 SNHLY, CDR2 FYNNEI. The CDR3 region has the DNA TGTGCCAGCAGTGAGGCTAGCGTATTTGGGGCAGATACGCAGTATTTT. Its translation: CASSEASVFGADTQYF.

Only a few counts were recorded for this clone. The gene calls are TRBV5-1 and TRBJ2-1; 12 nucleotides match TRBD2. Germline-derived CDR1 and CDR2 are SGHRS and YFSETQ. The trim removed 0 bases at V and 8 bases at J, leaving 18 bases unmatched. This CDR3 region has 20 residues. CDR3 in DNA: TGCGCCAGCAGCTTGGCTGTACTACCGTGGCTAGCGGGAGGGCAGGATGAGCAGTTCTTC. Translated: CASSLAVLPWLAGGQDEQFF.

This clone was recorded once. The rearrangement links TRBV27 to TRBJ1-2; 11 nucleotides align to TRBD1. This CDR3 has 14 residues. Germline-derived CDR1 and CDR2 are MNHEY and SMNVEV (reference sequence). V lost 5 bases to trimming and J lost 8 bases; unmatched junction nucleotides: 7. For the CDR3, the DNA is TGTGCCAGCAGTAGGCCGGGACAGGGGGAAGGCTACACCTTC. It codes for CASSRPGQGEGYTF.

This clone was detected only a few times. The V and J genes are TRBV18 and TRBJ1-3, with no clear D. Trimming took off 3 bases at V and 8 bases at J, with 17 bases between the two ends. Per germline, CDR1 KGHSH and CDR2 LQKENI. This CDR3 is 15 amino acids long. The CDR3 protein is CASSPTSSDGDTIYF. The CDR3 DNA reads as TGTGCCAGCTCACCTACGAGCTCAGACGGAGACACCATATATTTT.

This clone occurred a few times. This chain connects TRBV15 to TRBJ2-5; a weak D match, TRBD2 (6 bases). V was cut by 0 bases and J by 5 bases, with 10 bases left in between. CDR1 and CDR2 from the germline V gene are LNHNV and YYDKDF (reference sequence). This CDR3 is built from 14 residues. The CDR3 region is CATSRDLEGETQYF. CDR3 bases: TGTGCCACCAGCAGAGATCTGGAGGGGGAGACCCAGTACTTC.

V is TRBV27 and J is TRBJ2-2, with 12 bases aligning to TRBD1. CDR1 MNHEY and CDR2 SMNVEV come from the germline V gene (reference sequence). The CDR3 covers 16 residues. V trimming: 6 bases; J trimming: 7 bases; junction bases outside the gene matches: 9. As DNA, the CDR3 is TGTGCCAGCAGCTCGTTAGGGACAGGGGGCGTCGGGGAGCTGTTTTTT. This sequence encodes CASSSLGTGGVGELFF.

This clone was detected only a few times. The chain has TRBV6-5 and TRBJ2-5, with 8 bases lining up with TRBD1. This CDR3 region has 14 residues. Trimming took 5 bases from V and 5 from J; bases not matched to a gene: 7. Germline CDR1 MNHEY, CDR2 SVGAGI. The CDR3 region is CASSPRTGTETQYF. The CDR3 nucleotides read TGTGCCAGCAGTCCCCGGACAGGGACGGAGACCCAGTACTTC.

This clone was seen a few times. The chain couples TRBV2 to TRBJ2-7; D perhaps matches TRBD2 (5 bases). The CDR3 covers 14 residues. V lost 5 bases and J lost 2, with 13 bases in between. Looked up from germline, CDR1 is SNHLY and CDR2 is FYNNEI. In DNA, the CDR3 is TGTGCCAGCAGTTGGCGAAAGGGAGCCTACGAGCAGTACTTC. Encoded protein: CASSWRKGAYEQYF.

The CDR3 nucleotides read TGCAGCGTTGATTTTGCGGGAGTTGCCGGGGAGCTGTTTTTT. Amino acids: CSVDFAGVAGELFF. V is TRBV29-1 and J is TRBJ2-2, with 7 bases matching TRBD2. The germline CDR1 and CDR2 sequences are SQVTM and ANQGSEA. Trimming took 3 bases from V and 6 from J; bases not matched to a gene: 7. CDR3 length: 14 residues.

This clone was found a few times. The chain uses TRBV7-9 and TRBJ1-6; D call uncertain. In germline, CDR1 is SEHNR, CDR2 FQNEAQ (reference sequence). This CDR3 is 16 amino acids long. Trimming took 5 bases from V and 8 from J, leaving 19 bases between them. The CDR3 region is CASSPRTGELYSPLHF. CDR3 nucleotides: TGTGCCAGCAGCCCGCGGACTGGGGAGCTTTATTCACCCCTCCACTTT.